This T cell receptor (beta chain) was sequenced in a study of blood T cell repertoires in COVID-19. TCRdb's copy holds only in-frame clones and misses some; the assay was immunoSEQ multiplex PCR. Found here are roughly 250,000 clones, 86% of them singletons; the top ten hold around a tenth. Germline V gene lookup returns CDR1 MNHEY and CDR2 SVGAGI. The CDR3 is 15 residues long. Trimming removed 6 bases from V and 2 bases from J; junction bases left unmatched: 8. The gene calls are TRBV6-5 and TRBJ2-7; 9 bases fit TRBD2. The source is a man aged 35 to 55 who had recovered from COVID-19. The specimen was peripheral blood. Written as DNA, the CDR3 is TGTGCCAGCAGCCACACTAGCGGGCAGACCTACGAGCAGTACTTC. Protein product: CASSHTSGQTYEQYF.